This T cell receptor (beta chain) was identified in a study of vaccination and CD4 T cells after COVID-19. Overall study context: Between diagnosis and the drawing of post-COVID samples lay a median roughly 91 days (range 35 to 161).

As to this clonotype: Its antigen is as yet unknown.

Cultured CD4+ T cells had their DNA profiled by the Oncomine TCR Beta short-read assay. MiXCR was run by TCRdb on the PCR reads, yielding one entry per CDR3 protein. Of under 15,000 distinct CDR3 sequences listed, just under 75% are singletons. Treatment meaning: roughly ten-day PBMC culture with coronavirus spike peptide pools or control peptides (ViraFEST assay). From germline, CDR1 is LNHNV and CDR2 YYDKDF (reference sequence). V was cut by 1 base and J by 0 bases, with 8 bases left in between. This CDR3 contains 15 residues. The sample consisted of CD4+ T cells from blood, cultured in vitro. J is TRBJ2-3 and V is TRBV15; perhaps TRBD2 as D (6 bases). The source is a human donor who had recovered from COVID-19. CDR3 DNA sequence: TGTGCCACCAGCAGAGGAGCGGGCAGCACAGATACGCAGTATTTT. Protein: CATSRGAGSTDTQYF.